This entry is about one T cell receptor beta chain. In this sample, this clonotype turned up many times. Its target antigen remains unknown. There are no base qualities to consult, and no much larger clone falls within one base. The data belong to a study of T-cell reconstitution after alpha-beta-depleted transplantation in children (dated by TCRdb to between 2015 and 2016). Study-level background: Using TCR repertoire profiling, the study followed T-cell immune reconstitution in a quantitative way in children after TCRalphabeta/CD19-depleted allogeneic hematopoietic cell transplantation.

The treatment or condition tag for this specimen amounts to: allogeneic hematopoietic cell transplantation with graft depleted of TCRalphabeta T cells and CD19 B cells. The children who served as transplant recipients had been given grafts of TCRalphabeta/CD19-depleted allogeneic hematopoietic cells. General findings and caveats noted by the study authors: The apparently early alphabetaT-cell count recovery about two months after transplant was reportedly dependent on only several hundred rapidly expanded clones derived from non-depleted graft cells. In some patients, the high TCRbeta diversity seen at day 60 was put down to recipient T cells and intrathymic progenitors that had survived conditioning. Hyperexpanded clone frequencies declined over subsequent months; after one year, T-cell counts and TCRbeta diversity were mostly attributed to newly produced T cells.

Libraries came from PCR. Sequencing used an Illumina HiSeq 2500. TCR library preparation used molecular barcoding, with unique molecular identifiers applied to normalize quantification of the TCRbeta repertoire. TCRdb handled the public reads itself, with Q25 trimming in fastp and clone calling in MiXCR, and kept productive beta chains. Each entry merges the rows of one CDR3 protein and shows their most common DNA and genes. The sample has about 440,000 distinct CDR3 sequences on record, roughly 44% of them singletons. Of the sample, under 30% falls within the top ten clones. The CDR3 sequence holds 15 residues, the cysteine and phenylalanine included. This entry keeps only the CDR3 DNA: 45 bases, framed from base 1. The trim is 4 bases for V and 8 bases for J, with a gap of 21 bases between the germline ends. Looking up the germline V gene (reference sequence) yields CDR1 DFQATT and CDR2 SNEGSKA.

This clonotype was obtained from a girl aged 2 to 10 with aplastic anemia, due to receive a stem cell transplant. The chain is assembled from TRBV20-1 and TRBJ2-1; D gene: possibly TRBD1, on 6 matching bases. The sequencing here drew on PBMCs, taken before TCRalphabeta/CD19-depleted stem cell transplant. The CDR3: CSATLDSSSFDEQFF. The sequenced DNA: TGCAGTGCTACACTGGACAGTTCATCGTTTGATGAGCAGTTCTTC.